Following are 14 T cell receptor beta chains from one sample sequenced in a study of blood T cell repertoires in COVID-19. Here immunoSEQ multiplex PCR was the method, and the copy in TCRdb shows in-frame clones only, minus some. The sample yields 150,000 or so clones, more than 75% seen once. Sequences were obtained from PBMCs or T cells enriched from blood (not recorded which). The origin of the receptors is a man aged 40-49 years who had recovered from COVID-19.

The table lists this clone with a few counts. The chain couples TRBV6-5 to TRBJ1-5; D gene uncertain. This CDR3 comprises 13 residues. CDR1 and CDR2 (germline): MNHEY, SVGAGI. With 11 bases removed from V and 4 bases from J, the gap between germline ends came to 15 bases. CDR3 nucleotide sequence: TGTGCCGCACACCGAGACTTTAATCAGCCCCAGCATTTT. The encoded protein is CAAHRDFNQPQHF.

This chain links TRBV11-3 with TRBJ2-1; 10 positions agree with TRBD1. Germline loops: CDR1 SGHNT, CDR2 YENEEA. The CDR3 is made up of 15 amino acids. The junction had 5 bases not matched to a gene; V was cut back by 1 base and J by 8 bases. The DNA of the CDR3 is TGTGCCAGCAGCTTAGGGGACAGGGGTTTCGATGAGCAGTTCTTC. It yields the protein CASSLGDRGFDEQFF. The whole variable domain, remainder taken from reference TRBV11-3 and TRBJ2-1, is EAGVVQSPRYKIIEKKQPVAFWCNPISGHNTLYWYLQNLGQGPELLIRYENEEAVDDSQLPKDRFSAERLKGVDSTLKIQPAELGDSAVYLCASSLGDRGFDEQFFGPGTRLTVL.

This clone came up many times. The J gene is TRBJ1-2, the V gene TRBV5-4, with D possibly TRBD1 on 6 matching bases. This CDR3 has 14 amino acids. The ends were cut back, 4 bases at V and 0 bases at J, with 10 bases in the middle. Germline lookup yields CDR1 SGHNT and CDR2 YYREEE (reference sequence). Here the CDR3 reads CASSTQGSNYGYTF. The CDR3 DNA is TGTGCCAGCAGCACACAGGGCTCTAACTATGGCTACACCTTC.

The chain carries TRBV19 and TRBJ2-1; tentative D call: TRBD1 (6 bases). V was pared by 5 bases and J by 11 bases, with 13 bases between. Germline values: CDR1 LNHDA, CDR2 SQIVND (reference sequence). The CDR3 is 12 amino acids. The CDR3, as DNA: TGTGCCAGTAGTTTCCCCGGGACACAGCAGTTCTTC. Translating gives CASSFPGTQQFF.

This clone was counted between two and nine times. This chain uses TRBV6-5 with TRBJ1-2, with D perhaps matching TRBD1 (5 bases). Looked up from germline, CDR1 is MNHEY and CDR2 is SVGAGI. V lost 6 bases and J lost 4, with 18 bases in between. This CDR3 region has 15 residues. CDR3 sequence: CASSLMEGPFYGYTF. CDR3 nucleotide sequence: TGTGCCAGCAGCCTAATGGAGGGACCTTTCTATGGCTACACCTTC.

V and J are TRBV10-3 and TRBJ1-2; 7 bases map to TRBD1. CDR1 is ENHRY, CDR2 SYGVKD, per germline. The CDR3 has 12 residues. The V and J ends lost 6 bases and 8 bases, in that order; junction bases with no gene match: 6. The CDR3 sequence is CAIRGTEGGYTF. The CDR3 DNA sequence: TGTGCCATCAGAGGGACAGAAGGAGGCTACACCTTC.

The V and J genes are TRBV19 and TRBJ2-2; a weak D match, TRBD1 (6 bases). CDR3 length: 14 residues. The V end was cut by 6 bases, the J end by 2 bases, with 10 bases between. Germline V CDR1 and CDR2: LNHDA, SQIVND (reference sequence). The CDR3 DNA is TGTGCCAGTAGGGTACAGGGAAACACCGGGGAGCTGTTTTTT. The encoded protein is CASRVQGNTGELFF.

This chain uses TRBV2 with TRBJ1-3, with TRBD1 matching over 8 bases. Germline values: CDR1 SNHLY, CDR2 FYNNEI. The ends lost 7 bases at V and 2 bases at J; junction bases unmatched: 10. The CDR3 length is 16 residues. The chain's CDR3 is CASIMDREIAGNTIYF. The CDR3 DNA sequence: TGTGCCAGCATTATGGACAGGGAGATAGCTGGAAACACCATATATTTT.

This clone was counted once. The chain couples TRBV15 to TRBJ2-7, with 9 positions matching TRBD2. V shed 1 base, J shed 4 bases, and the junction held 8 bases outside the gene matches. Per the germline V gene, CDR1 is LNHNV and CDR2 is YYDKDF (reference sequence). The CDR3 spans 16 residues. The CDR3 here is CATSRAGRGGRYEQYF. The CDR3 region has the DNA TGTGCCACCAGCAGAGCGGGGCGGGGGGGCCGATACGAGCAGTACTTC.

This chain connects TRBV2 to TRBJ2-3, with 12 bases matching TRBD1. The CDR3 extends over 17 amino acids. CDR1 is SNHLY and CDR2 is FYNNEI in the germline V gene. Trimming at V came to 6 bases and at J to 3 bases, leaving 10 bases not matched to a gene. In DNA, the CDR3 is TGTGCCAGCAGCCTAGGGACAGGGGGCGTGGGGACAGATACGCAGTATTTT. This translates into CASSLGTGGVGTDTQYF.

V and J are TRBV11-1 and TRBJ1-1, with D tentatively TRBD1 (5 bases). Germline loops: CDR1 SGHAT, CDR2 FQDESV (reference sequence). The CDR3 consists of 13 residues. Trimming took off 3 bases at V and 6 bases at J, with 11 bases between the two ends. The CDR3 nucleotides are TGTGCCAGCAGCTTGGAAGGGGCATCTGAAGCTTTCTTT. Amino acid sequence: CASSLEGASEAFF.

This clone came up many times. The chain employs TRBV7-8 and TRBJ2-2; 9 nucleotides line up with TRBD2. CDR3 length equals 17 residues. V gave up 2 bases and J gave up 6 bases; unmatched junction bases: 10. Germline CDR1 is SGHVS and CDR2 is FQNEAQ. The chain's CDR3 is CASSLLNLAGKSGELFF. CDR3 nucleotide sequence: TGTGCCAGCAGCTTATTAAATCTAGCGGGGAAGTCCGGGGAGCTGTTTTTT. Combining the CDR3 with reference TRBV7-8 and TRBJ2-2 gives the whole variable domain GAGVSQSPRYKVAKRGQDVALRCDPISGHVSLFWYQQALGQGPEFLTYFQNEAQLDKSGLPSDRFFAERPEGSVSTLKIQRTQQEDSAVYLCASSLLNLAGKSGELFFGEGSRLTVL.

This clone showed up just once. The chain employs TRBV5-4 and TRBJ2-5, with TRBD1 identical over 7 bases. This CDR3 is built from 13 residues. Germline CDR1 and CDR2: SGHNT and YYREEE (reference sequence). V trimming: 5 bases; J trimming: 5 bases; junction bases outside the gene matches: 6. The chain's CDR3 is CASSGQGQETQYF. Written as DNA, the CDR3 is TGTGCCAGCAGTGGGCAGGGACAGGAGACCCAGTACTTC.

This sequence joins TRBV5-1 and TRBJ1-2, with 10 bases that match TRBD1. Germline CDR1 is SGHRS and CDR2 is YFSETQ. The CDR3 totals 13 residues. V was clipped by 4 bases and J by 6 bases; unmatched bases: 3. CDR3 amino acids: CASSPGQGDGYTF. The CDR3 nucleotides read TGCGCCAGCAGCCCCGGACAGGGGGATGGCTACACCTTC.